This TCR beta chain is drawn from a study of response to subunit inactivated influenza vaccine. Notes on this clonotype: Its antigen remains unidentified.

Notes on the study in general: Each seasonal influenza vaccination, the authors suggested, recruits few new T cells.

TCRdb reprocessed the RT-PCR reads via MiXCR and lists one record per CDR3 protein. Found here are over 650,000 distinct CDR3 sequences, around 18% of them singletons; the top ten hold roughly 10%. The sequence was collected from a man in his fifties or sixties who received an inactivated influenza vaccine. The starting material was PBMCs from blood, obtained 5 to 6 days after vaccination.

The DNA of the CDR3 is TGTGCCAGCAGCGACTCCGGGCTAAACATTCAGTACTTC. It encodes CASSDSGLNIQYF. The chain links TRBV9 to TRBJ2-4, with D hard to call. V dropped 3 bases and J dropped 6 bases, with 10 bases sitting between them. The CDR3 runs 13 residues. Per germline, CDR1 SGDLS and CDR2 YYNGEE.